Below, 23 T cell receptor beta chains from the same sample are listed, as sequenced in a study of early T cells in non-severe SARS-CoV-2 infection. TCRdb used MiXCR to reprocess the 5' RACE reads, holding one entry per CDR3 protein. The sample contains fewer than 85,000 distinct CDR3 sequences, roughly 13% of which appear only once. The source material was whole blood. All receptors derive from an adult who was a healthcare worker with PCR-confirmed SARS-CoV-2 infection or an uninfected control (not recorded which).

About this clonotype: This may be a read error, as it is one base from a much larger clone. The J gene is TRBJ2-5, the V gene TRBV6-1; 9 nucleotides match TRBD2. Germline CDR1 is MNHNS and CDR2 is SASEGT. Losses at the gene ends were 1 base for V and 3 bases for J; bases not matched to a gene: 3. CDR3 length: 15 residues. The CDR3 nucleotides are TGTGCCAGCAGTGAAGTAGCGGGGGCCAAAGAGACCCAGTACTTC. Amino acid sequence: CASSEVAGAKETQYF.

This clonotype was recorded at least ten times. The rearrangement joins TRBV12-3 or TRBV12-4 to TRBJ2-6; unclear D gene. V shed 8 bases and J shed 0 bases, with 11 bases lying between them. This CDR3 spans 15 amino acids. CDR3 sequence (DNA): TGTGCCAGCGGTGGACGAGACTCTGGGGCCAACGTCCTGACTTTC. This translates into CASGGRDSGANVLTF.

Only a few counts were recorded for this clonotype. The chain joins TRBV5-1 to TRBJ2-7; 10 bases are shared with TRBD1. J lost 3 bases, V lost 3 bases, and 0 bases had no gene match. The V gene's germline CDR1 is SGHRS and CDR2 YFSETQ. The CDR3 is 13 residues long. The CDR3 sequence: CASSWTGGYEQYF. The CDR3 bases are TGCGCCAGCAGCTGGACAGGGGGCTACGAGCAGTACTTC.

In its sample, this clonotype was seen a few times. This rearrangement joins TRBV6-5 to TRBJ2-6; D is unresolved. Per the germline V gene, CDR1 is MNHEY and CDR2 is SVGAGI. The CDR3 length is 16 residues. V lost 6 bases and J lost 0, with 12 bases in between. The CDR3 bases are TGTGCCAGCAGCCGACCGACAATCTCTGGGGCCAACGTCCTGACTTTC. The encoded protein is CASSRPTISGANVLTF.

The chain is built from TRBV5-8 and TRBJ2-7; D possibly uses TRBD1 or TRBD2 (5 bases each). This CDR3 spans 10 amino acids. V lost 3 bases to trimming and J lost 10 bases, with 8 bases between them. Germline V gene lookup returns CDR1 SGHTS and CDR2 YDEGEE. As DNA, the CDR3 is TGTGCCAGCAGCTGGGACGTCCAGTACTTC. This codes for CASSWDVQYF. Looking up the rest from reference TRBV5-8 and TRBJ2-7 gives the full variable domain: EAGVTQSPTHLIKTRGQQATLRCSPISGHTSVYWYQQALGLGLQFLLWYDEGEERNRGNFPPRFSGRQFPNYSSELNVNALELEDSALYLCASSWDVQYFGPGTRLTVT.

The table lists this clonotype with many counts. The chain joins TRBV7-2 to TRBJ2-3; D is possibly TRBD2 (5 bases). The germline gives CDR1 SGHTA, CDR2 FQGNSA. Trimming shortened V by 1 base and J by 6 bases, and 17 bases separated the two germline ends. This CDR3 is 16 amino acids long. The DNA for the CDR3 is TGTGCCAGCAGCTTAGTTGGCGGCGGGCCCGGGGATACGCAGTATTTT. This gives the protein CASSLVGGGPGDTQYF.

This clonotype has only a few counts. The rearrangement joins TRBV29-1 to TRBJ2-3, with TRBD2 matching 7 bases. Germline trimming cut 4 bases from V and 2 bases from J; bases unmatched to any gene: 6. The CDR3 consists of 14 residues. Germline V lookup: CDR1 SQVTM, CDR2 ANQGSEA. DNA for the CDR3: TGCAGCGTTGGTCAGCGGGACCCCACAGATACGCAGTATTTT. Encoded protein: CSVGQRDPTDTQYF.

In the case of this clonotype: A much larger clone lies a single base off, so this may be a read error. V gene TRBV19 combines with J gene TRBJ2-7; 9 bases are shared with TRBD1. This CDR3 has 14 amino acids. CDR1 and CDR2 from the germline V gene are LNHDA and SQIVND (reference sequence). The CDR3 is CASSAGTGNRQHYF. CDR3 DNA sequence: TGTGCCAGTAGTGCCGGGACAGGGAATCGGCAGCACTACTTC.

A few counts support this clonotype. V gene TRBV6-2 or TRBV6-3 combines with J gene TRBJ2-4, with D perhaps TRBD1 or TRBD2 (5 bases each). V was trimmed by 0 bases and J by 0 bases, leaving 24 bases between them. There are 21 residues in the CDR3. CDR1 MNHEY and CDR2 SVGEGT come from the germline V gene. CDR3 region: CASSYSIAQFGRDQAKNIQYF. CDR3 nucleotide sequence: TGTGCCAGCAGTTACTCGATAGCTCAGTTCGGCCGGGACCAAGCCAAAAACATTCAGTACTTC.

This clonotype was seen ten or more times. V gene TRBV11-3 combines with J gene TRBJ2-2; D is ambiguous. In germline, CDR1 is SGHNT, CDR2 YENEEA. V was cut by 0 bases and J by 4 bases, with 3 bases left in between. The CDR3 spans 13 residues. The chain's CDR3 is CASSLDGTGELFF. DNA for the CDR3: TGTGCCAGCAGCTTAGATGGCACCGGGGAGCTGTTTTTT. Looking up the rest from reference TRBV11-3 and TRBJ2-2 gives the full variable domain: EAGVVQSPRYKIIEKKQPVAFWCNPISGHNTLYWYLQNLGQGPELLIRYENEEAVDDSQLPKDRFSAERLKGVDSTLKIQPAELGDSAVYLCASSLDGTGELFFGEGSRLTVL.

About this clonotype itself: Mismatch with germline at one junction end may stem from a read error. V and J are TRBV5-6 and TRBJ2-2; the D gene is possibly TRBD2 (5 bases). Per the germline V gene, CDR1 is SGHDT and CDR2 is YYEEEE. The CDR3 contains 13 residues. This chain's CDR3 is CANSPQRAGELFF. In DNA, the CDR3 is TGTGCCAACAGCCCCCAGAGGGCCGGGGAGCTGTTTTTT.

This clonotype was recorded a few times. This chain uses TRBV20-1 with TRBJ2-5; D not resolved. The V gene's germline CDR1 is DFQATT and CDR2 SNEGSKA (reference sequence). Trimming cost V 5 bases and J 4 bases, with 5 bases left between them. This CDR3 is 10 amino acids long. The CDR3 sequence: CSAPLETQYF. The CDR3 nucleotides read TGCAGTGCTCCTTTAGAGACCCAGTACTTC.

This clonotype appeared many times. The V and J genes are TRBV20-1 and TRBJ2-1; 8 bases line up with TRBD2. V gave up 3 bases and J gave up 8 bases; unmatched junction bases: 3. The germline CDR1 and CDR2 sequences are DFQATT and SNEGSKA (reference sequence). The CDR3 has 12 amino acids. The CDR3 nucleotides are TGCAGTGCTAGCGGGGGGGCCGATGAGCAGTTCTTC. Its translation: CSASGGADEQFF.

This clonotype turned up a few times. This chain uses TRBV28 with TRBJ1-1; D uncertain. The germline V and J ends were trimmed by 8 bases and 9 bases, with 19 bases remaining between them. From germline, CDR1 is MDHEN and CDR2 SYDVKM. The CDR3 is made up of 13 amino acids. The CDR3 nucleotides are TGTGCCAGCCTGACTCAGCGCATAGTAAAAGCTTTCTTT. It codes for CASLTQRIVKAFF.

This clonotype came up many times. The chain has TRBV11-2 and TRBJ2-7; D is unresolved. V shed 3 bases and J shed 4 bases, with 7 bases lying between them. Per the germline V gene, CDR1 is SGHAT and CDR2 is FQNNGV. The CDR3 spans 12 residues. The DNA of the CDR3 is TGTGCCAGCAGCTTCAGGTCGTACGAGCAGTACTTC. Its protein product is CASSFRSYEQYF. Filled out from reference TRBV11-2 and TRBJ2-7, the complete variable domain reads EAGVAQSPRYKIIEKRQSVAFWCNPISGHATLYWYQQILGQGPKLLIQFQNNGVVDDSQLPKDRFSAERLKGVDSTLKIQPAKLEDSAVYLCASSFRSYEQYFGPGTRLTVT.

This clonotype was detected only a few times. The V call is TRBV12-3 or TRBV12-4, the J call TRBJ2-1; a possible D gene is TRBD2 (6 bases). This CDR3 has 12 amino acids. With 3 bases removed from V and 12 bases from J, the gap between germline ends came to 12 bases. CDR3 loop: CASSFPGVGQFF. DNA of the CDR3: TGTGCCAGCAGTTTTCCGGGGGTAGGGCAGTTCTTC.

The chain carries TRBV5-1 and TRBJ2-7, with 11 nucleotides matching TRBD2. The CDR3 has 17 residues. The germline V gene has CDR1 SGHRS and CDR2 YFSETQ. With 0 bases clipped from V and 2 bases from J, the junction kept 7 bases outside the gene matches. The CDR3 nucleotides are TGCGCCAGCAGCTTGGGTCCTAGCGGGGGGCCCCCCTACGAGCAGTACTTC. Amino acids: CASSLGPSGGPPYEQYF.

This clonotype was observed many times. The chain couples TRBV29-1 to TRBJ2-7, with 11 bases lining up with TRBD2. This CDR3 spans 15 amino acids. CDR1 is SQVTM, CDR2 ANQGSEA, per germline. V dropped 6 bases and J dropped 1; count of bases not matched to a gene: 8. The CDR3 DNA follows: TGCAGCGTACGCCAGGGACTAGCGGAATCCTACGAGCAGTACTTC. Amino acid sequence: CSVRQGLAESYEQYF.

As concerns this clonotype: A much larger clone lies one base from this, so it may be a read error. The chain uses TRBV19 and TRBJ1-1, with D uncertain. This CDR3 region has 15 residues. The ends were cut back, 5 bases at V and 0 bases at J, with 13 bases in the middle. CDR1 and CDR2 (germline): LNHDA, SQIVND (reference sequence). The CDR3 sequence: CASSPTGRMNTEAFF. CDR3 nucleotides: TGTGCCAGTAGTCCAACGGGCAGAATGAACACTGAAGCTTTCTTT.

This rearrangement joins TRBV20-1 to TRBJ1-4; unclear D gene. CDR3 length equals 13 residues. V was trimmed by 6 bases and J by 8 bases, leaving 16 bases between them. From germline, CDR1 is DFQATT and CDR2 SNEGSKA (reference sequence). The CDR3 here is CSALPLLGEKLFF. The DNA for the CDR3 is TGCAGTGCCTTACCCTTGCTGGGAGAAAAACTGTTTTTT.

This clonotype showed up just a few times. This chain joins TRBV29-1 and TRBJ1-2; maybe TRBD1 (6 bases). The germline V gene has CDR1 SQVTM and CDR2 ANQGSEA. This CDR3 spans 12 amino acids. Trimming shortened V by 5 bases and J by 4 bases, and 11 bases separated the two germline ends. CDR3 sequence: CSVNDRPYGYTF. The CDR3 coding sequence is TGCAGCGTTAATGACAGGCCCTATGGCTACACCTTC.

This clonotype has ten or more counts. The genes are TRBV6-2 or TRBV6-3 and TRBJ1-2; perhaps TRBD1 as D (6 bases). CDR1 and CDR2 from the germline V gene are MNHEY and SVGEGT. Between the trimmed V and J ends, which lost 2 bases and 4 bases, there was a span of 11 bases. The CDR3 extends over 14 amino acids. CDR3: CASSYGQLIYGYTF. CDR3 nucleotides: TGTGCCAGCAGTTACGGACAGCTAATCTATGGCTACACCTTC.

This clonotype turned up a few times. The CDR3 bases are TGTGCCAGCAGCTCGGGACACACTGAAGCTTTCTTT. It codes for CASSSGHTEAFF. The chain combines TRBV7-9 with TRBJ1-1; weak D call: TRBD1 (5 bases). This CDR3 spans 12 amino acids. Trimming cost V 4 bases and J 3 bases, with 6 bases left between them. Germline CDR1 SEHNR, CDR2 FQNEAQ (reference sequence).